The entry below gives a single T cell receptor beta chain sequence along with its context. Antigen: not known. This sample stems from a study of T cell responses to AZD1222 COVID-19 vaccine. General study points: Repertoires in all cases were sampled only once the peak T cell response had passed.

Profiled with immunoSEQ multiplex PCR; TCRdb holds only in-frame clones, not every one. The data contain 95,000 to 150,000 clones, 88% of them seen just once; the ten biggest clones take up 4.4%. This clonotype was sampled from an adult in good health. The specimen was peripheral blood, collected on day 0 of AZD1222 vaccination.

The CDR3 region is CASSLAASSSYEQYF. DNA of the CDR3: TGCGCCAGCAGCTTGGCCGCTAGCAGCTCCTACGAGCAGTACTTC. The chain is built from TRBV5-1 and TRBJ2-7; a possible D gene is TRBD2 (5 bases). The germline gives CDR1 SGHRS, CDR2 YFSETQ. V dropped 0 bases and J dropped 0 bases, with 10 bases sitting between them. The CDR3 consists of 15 residues.